This is a list of T cell receptor beta chains from one sample in a study of vaccination and CD4 T cells after COVID-19. For these receptors, no antigen is known. From the PCR reads, TCRdb called clonotypes with MiXCR, one entry per CDR3 protein. This sample has approximately 9,300 distinct CDR3 sequences, with around three fifths found just once. Sequenced sample: CD4+ T cells from blood, cultured in vitro. The receptors derive from a human donor who had recovered from COVID-19. The CDR3 runs from the conserved cysteine through the conserved F or W. A D gene is named only where the DNA matches it firmly. Size is stated for part of the rows, as once, few or many counts, or as a class when the clone is expanded.

J | size | length | D | V | DNA | CDR3
TRBJ1-1 | . | 14 | . | TRBV7-2 | TGTGCCAGCAGCTTACAGGTTGCGAACACTGAAGCTTTCTTT | CASSLQVANTEAFF
TRBJ1-2 | . | 13 | . | TRBV24-1 | TGTGCCACCAGTGGTCGACGGGAATATGGCTACACCTTC | CATSGRREYGYTF
TRBJ1-5 | . | 11 | . | TRBV28 | TGTGCCAGCAGCTCCTATCAGCCCCAGCATTTT | CASSSYQPQHF
TRBJ2-3 | . | 16 | TRBD2 | TRBV6-1 | TGTGCCAGCAGTGAAGGAGCGGGGGGTTACACAGATACGCAGTATTTT | CASSEGAGGYTDTQYF
TRBJ1-5 | few | 13 | . | TRBV12-3/TRBV12-4 | TGTGCCAGCAGTTTTAGCGAACGTCAGCCCCAGCATTTT | CASSFSERQPQHF
TRBJ1-1 | few | 13 | . | TRBV24-1 | TGTGCCACCAAAGCCCGGGGGGACACTGAAGCTTTCTTT | CATKARGDTEAFF
TRBJ1-2 | few | 17 | TRBD1 | TRBV10-1 | TGCGCCATTCAGGGTCCATGGAGACAGGGATTAGGCTATGGCTACACCTTC | CAIQGPWRQGLGYGYTF
TRBJ1-5 | . | 11 | . | TRBV2 | TGTGCCAGCAGTGAAAGGTTCTCCCAGCATTTT | CASSERFSQHF
TRBJ1-2 | . | 13 | TRBD1 | TRBV20-1 | TGCAGTGCTAGCGGCAGGGGGCTGTTTGGCTACACCTTC | CSASGRGLFGYTF
TRBJ1-5 | . | 15 | . | TRBV19 | TGTGCCAGTAGACCCGCGTCCAGGGCCGGGGAGACCCAGCATTTT | CASRPASRAGETQHF
TRBJ2-2 | . | 14 | TRBD1 | TRBV7-3 | TGTGCCAGCAGCAGGGGACAGGGCGAAGGGGAGCTGTTTTTT | CASSRGQGEGELFF
TRBJ2-4 | . | 16 | TRBD2 | TRBV4-2 | TGTGCCAGCAGCCAAACTAGCGGGGGGCGAAAAAACATTCAGTACTTC | CASSQTSGGRKNIQYF
TRBJ1-2 | . | 13 | TRBD1 | TRBV12-3/TRBV12-4 | TGTGCCAGCAGTTGGTTACAGGGGAACGGCTACACCTTC | CASSWLQGNGYTF
TRBJ2-6 | . | 15 | . | TRBV24-1 | TGTGCCACGGGCAGGGCCATCCCTGGGGCCAACGTCCTGACTTTC | CATGRAIPGANVLTF
TRBJ1-6 | . | 17 | . | TRBV5-1 | TGCGCCAGCAGCTTGGTTCCGGGCAGCTCCTATAATTCACCCCTCCACTTT | CASSLVPGSSYNSPLHF
TRBJ1-6 | . | 12 | . | TRBV20-1 | TGCAGTGTTCCCCCCGCGAATTCACCCCTCCACTTT | CSVPPANSPLHF
TRBJ2-7 | . | 13 | TRBD1 | TRBV19 | TGTGCCAGTAAGGACAGGGTCCCCAACGAGCAGTACTTC | CASKDRVPNEQYF
TRBJ1-1 | once | 14 | . | TRBV6-1 | TGTGCCAGCAGTGAAGCCGCCAGGGACACTGAAGCTTTCTTT | CASSEAARDTEAFF
TRBJ1-5 | . | 16 | . | TRBV19 | TGTGCCAGTAGTATAGATCCTCGTCCCCCAAATCAGCCCCAGCATTTT | CASSIDPRPPNQPQHF
TRBJ2-4 | . | 15 | . | TRBV15 | TGTGCCACCAGCAGAGGTGTGGAGGCCAAAAACATTCAGTACTTC | CATSRGVEAKNIQYF
TRBJ1-2 | few | 14 | . | TRBV18 | TGTGCCAGCTCACCGACCGGGCAGAACTATGGCTACACCTTC | CASSPTGQNYGYTF
TRBJ1-1 | . | 14 | . | TRBV11-2 | TGTGCCAGCAGCCCCTCGGGCAGAAACACTGAAGCTTTCTTT | CASSPSGRNTEAFF
TRBJ1-2 | . | 13 | TRBD1 | TRBV7-9 | TGTGCCAGCAGCCTGGACAGGGCCTATGGCTACACCTTC | CASSLDRAYGYTF
TRBJ2-7 | . | 15 | TRBD1 | TRBV27 | TGTGCCAGCCGTCCCAGACAGGGGTGGTCCTACGAGCAGTACTTC | CASRPRQGWSYEQYF
TRBJ1-2 | . | 14 | . | TRBV27 | TGTGCCAGCAGTCCAGGCTGGGCGCGGTATGGCTACACCTTC | CASSPGWARYGYTF
TRBJ1-2 | . | 15 | TRBD1 | TRBV4-1 | TGCGCCAGCAGCCAAGGGGACAGGCGGGAAAATGGCTACACCTTC | CASSQGDRRENGYTF
TRBJ1-6 | once | 17 | . | TRBV6-2/TRBV6-3 | TGTGCCAGCAGATACGCCAAGGCGGCAGCAACTAATTCACCCCTCCACTTT | CASRYAKAAATNSPLHF
TRBJ2-7 | . | 14 | TRBD1 | TRBV30 | TGTGCCTGGAGGGTAACGGACAGGGCCTACGAGCAGTACTTC | CAWRVTDRAYEQYF
TRBJ1-5 | . | 13 | . | TRBV7-2 | TGTGCCAGCAGCTTAGCGGGGGACCAGCCCCAGCATTTT | CASSLAGDQPQHF
TRBJ2-4 | . | 13 | . | TRBV19 | TGTGCCAGTATAGGAAGTGCCAAAAACATTCAGTACTTC | CASIGSAKNIQYF
TRBJ1-2 | few | 15 | . | TRBV10-2 | TGCGCCAGCAGTGAGTCCAGTGGAAACCTCTATGGCTACACCTTC | CASSESSGNLYGYTF
TRBJ2-5 | . | 15 | TRBD2 | TRBV19 | TGTGCCAGTAGTATGCAAGGCGGGAGACAAGAGACCCAGTACTTC | CASSMQGGRQETQYF
TRBJ1-2 | . | 14 | . | TRBV18 | TGTGCCAGCTCACCCCTCGACAGCAGCCCTGGCTACACCTTC | CASSPLDSSPGYTF
TRBJ2-7 | once | 14 | . | TRBV11-2 | TGTGCCAGCAGCTTAGCTCAATCGTCGGGGCAGCAGTACTTC | CASSLAQSSGQQYF
TRBJ1-1 | . | 13 | . | TRBV15 | TGTGCCACCAGCAGTAACGTCCTGAATGAAGCTTTCTTT | CATSSNVLNEAFF
TRBJ1-4 | . | 13 | TRBD1 | TRBV20-1 | TGCAGTTTGTCTGGGGGACAGGGTGAAAAACTGTTTTTT | CSLSGGQGEKLFF
TRBJ1-3 | few | 15 | . | TRBV27 | TGTGCCAGTATGCCAGGGGTAGGATCTGGAAACACCATATATTTT | CASMPGVGSGNTIYF
TRBJ1-2 | few | 14 | TRBD1 | TRBV20-1 | TGCAGTGCTCAGTGGGGGGACAGGGGGTATGGCTACACCTTC | CSAQWGDRGYGYTF
TRBJ1-3 | . | 12 | . | TRBV7-2 | TGTGCCAGCAGCTTACTGGGAAACACCATATATTTT | CASSLLGNTIYF
TRBJ1-1 | once | 13 | . | TRBV10-3 | TGTGCCATCATAGACAGGCCGAACACTGAAGCTTTCTTT | CAIIDRPNTEAFF
TRBJ1-2 | . | 14 | . | TRBV12-3/TRBV12-4 | TGTGCCAGCAGGTCTCAGGGGTCTAACTATGGCTACACCTTC | CASRSQGSNYGYTF
TRBJ1-1 | . | 16 | . | TRBV7-2 | TGTGCCAGCAGCCCCCGTGGTGGCAGGGGGAACACTGAAGCTTTCTTT | CASSPRGGRGNTEAFF
TRBJ2-2 | medium-sized | 16 | . | TRBV20-1 | TGCAGTGCTAGATGGGGAGCAGTGACGAGCACCGGGGAGCTGTTTTTT | CSARWGAVTSTGELFF
TRBJ2-3 | . | 18 | TRBD2 | TRBV10-3 | TGTGCCGTCGGGGGGATCGCCCGCGGGGGACGGGACACAGATACGCAGTATTTT | CAVGGIARGGRDTDTQYF
TRBJ1-5 | . | 13 | . | TRBV11-1 | TGTGCCAGCAGCTTAGAGTCGTCGCAGCCCCAGCATTTT | CASSLESSQPQHF